This TCR beta chain is from a study of T cells expressing NK-cell markers. Whole-study results and caveats: The dominant NKG2C+ clonotypes represented about 1.0-7.0% of CD8+ T cells in six donors. No clear determination of HCMV specificity was made for expanded NKG2C+ T cell clones. Similarly, these clonotypes led the CD3+CD56-NKG2C+ fraction as well in a handful of donors.

Concerning this clonotype: Its antigen remains unknown.

TCRdb processed the 5' RACE reads again and assigns one entry to each CDR3 protein, with no DNA. The table gives more than 250,000 distinct CDR3 sequences; the top ten clones make up 0.39% of it. Germline V CDR1 and CDR2: SQVTM, ANQGSEA. This CDR3 is built from 13 residues. This TCR was recovered from a man younger than 30 in good health. Sequenced material: blood T cells: a sorted CD56 or NKG2C T cell subset, CD4+ or CD8+ T cells, or bulk PBMC T cells (not recorded which). The chain employs TRBV29-1 and TRBJ2-3. This CDR3 is CSVKSQYTDTQYF.